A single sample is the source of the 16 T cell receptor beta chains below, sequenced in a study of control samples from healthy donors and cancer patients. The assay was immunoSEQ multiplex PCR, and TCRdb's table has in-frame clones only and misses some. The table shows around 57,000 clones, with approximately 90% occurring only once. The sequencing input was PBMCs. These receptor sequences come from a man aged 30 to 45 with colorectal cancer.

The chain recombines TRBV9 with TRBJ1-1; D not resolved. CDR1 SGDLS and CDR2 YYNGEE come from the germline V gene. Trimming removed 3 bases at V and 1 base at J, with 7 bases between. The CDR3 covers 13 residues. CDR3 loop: CASSALENTEAFF. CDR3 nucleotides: TGTGCCAGCAGCGCGTTGGAGAACACTGAAGCTTTCTTT.

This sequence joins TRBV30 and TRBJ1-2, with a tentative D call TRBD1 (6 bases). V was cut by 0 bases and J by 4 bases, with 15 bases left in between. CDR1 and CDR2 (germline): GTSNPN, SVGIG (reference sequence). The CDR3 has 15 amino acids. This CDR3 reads CAWSVSGGRGYGYTF. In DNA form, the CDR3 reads TGTGCCTGGAGTGTGTCCGGGGGCAGGGGCTATGGCTACACCTTC.

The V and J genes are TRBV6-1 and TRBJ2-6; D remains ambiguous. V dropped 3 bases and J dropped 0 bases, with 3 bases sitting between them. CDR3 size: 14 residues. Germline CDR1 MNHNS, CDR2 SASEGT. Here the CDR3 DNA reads TGTGCCAGCAGTGAGGGCTCTGGGGCCAACGTCCTGACTTTC. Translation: CASSEGSGANVLTF.

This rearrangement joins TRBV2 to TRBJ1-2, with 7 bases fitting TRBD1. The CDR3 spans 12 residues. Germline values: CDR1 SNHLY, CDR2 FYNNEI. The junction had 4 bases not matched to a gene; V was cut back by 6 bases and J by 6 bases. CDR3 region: CASRTGFHGYTF. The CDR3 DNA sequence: TGTGCCAGCAGGACAGGGTTTCATGGCTACACCTTC.

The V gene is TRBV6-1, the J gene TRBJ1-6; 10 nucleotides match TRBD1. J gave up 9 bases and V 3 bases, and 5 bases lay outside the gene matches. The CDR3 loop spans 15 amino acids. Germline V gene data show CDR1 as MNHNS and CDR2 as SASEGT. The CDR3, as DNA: TGTGCCAGCAGTGATCCGACAGGGGGCCCTTCACCCCTCCACTTT. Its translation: CASSDPTGGPSPLHF.

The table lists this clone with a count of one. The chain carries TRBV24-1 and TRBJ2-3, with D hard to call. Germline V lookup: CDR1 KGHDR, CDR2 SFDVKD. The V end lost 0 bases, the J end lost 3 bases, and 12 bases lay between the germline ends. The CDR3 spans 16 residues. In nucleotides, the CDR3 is TGTGCCACCAGTGATTTGCATACAGCACTTACAGATACGCAGTATTTT. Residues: CATSDLHTALTDTQYF.

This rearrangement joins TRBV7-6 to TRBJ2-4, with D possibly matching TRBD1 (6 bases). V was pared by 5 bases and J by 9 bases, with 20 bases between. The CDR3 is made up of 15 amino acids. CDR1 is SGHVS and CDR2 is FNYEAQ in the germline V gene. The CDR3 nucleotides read TGTGCCAGCAGCCTACAGGGATCGGCTTCAGGCATTCAGTACTTC. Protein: CASSLQGSASGIQYF.

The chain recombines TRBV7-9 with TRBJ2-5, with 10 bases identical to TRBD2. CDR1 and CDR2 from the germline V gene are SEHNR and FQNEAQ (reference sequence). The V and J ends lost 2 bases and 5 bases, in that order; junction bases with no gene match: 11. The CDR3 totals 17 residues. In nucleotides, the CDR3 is TGTGCCAGCAGCTTAAGGGAGGAGCGGGGGGGCCTGGAGACCCAGTACTTC. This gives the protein CASSLREERGGLETQYF.

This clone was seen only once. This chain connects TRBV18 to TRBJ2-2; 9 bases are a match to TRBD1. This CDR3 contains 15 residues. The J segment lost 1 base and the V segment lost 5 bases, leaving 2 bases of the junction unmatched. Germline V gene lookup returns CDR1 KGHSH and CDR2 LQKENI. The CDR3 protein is CASSADRGNTGELFF. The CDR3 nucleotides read TGTGCCAGCTCAGCGGACAGGGGGAACACCGGGGAGCTGTTTTTT.

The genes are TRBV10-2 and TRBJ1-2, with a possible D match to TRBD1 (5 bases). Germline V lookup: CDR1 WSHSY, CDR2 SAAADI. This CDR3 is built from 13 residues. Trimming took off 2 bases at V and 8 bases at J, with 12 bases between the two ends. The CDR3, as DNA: TGCGCCAGCAGTGAGCCTGGGGGAGGAGGCTACACCTTC. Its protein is CASSEPGGGGYTF.

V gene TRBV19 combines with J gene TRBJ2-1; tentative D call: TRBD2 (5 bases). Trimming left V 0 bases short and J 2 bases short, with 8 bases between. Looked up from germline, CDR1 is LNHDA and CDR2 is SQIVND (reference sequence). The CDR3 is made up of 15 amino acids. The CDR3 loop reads CASSIEPGTYNEQFF. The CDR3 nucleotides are TGTGCCAGTAGTATAGAGCCCGGGACCTACAATGAGCAGTTCTTC.

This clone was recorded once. The CDR3 bases are TGTGCCAGCAGCTCAGACAGGGTAGTGAGCACTGAAGCTTTCTTT. It is translated as CASSSDRVVSTEAFF. The V call is TRBV7-2, the J call TRBJ1-1, with 7 bases matching TRBD1. The CDR3 has 15 residues. In germline, CDR1 is SGHTA, CDR2 FQGNSA. Trimming removed 4 bases from V and 4 bases from J; junction bases left unmatched: 9.

The DNA for the CDR3 is TGTGCCAGTAGTATAGGAGTGACAGCGAACACCGGGGAGCTGTTTTTT. It is translated as CASSIGVTANTGELFF. This rearrangement joins TRBV19 to TRBJ2-2; TRBD1 might be the D (5 bases). V was pared by 1 base and J by 0 bases, with 9 bases between. Germline CDR1 is LNHDA and CDR2 is SQIVND (reference sequence). The CDR3 extends over 16 amino acids.

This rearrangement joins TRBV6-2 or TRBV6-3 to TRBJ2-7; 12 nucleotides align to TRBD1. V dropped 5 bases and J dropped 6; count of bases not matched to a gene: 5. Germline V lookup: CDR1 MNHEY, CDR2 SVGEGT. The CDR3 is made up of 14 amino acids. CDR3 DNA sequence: TGTGCCAGCAGTCCGGGACAGGGGGCGTTCGAGCAGTACGTC. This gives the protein CASSPGQGAFEQYV.

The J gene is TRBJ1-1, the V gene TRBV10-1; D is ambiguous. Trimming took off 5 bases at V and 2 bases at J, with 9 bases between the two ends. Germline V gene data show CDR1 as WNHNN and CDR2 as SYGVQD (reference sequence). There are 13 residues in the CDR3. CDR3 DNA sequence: TGCGCCAGCAGTCAAGCACTAAACACTGAAGCTTTCTTT. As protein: CASSQALNTEAFF.

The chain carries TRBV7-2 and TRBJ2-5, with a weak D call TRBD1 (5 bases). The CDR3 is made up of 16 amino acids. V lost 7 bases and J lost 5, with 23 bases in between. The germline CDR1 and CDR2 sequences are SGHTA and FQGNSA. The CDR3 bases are TGTGCCAGCAACTCACCGGATGCTGGGGCAGGGGAGACCCAGTACTTC. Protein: CASNSPDAGAGETQYF.